One sample yielded the 14 T cell receptor beta chains listed below, sequenced in a study of early T cells in non-severe SARS-CoV-2 infection. TCRdb re-analysed the 5' RACE reads in MiXCR, keeping a single row per CDR3 protein. The table has about 100,000 distinct CDR3 sequences, about an eighth seen once. Sample: whole blood. Receptor source: an adult who was a healthcare worker with PCR-confirmed SARS-CoV-2 infection or an uninfected control (not recorded which).

This chain joins TRBV10-3 and TRBJ2-7, with D possibly TRBD2 on 5 matching bases. CDR1 and CDR2 from the germline V gene are ENHRY and SYGVKD. Trimming stripped 4 bases from V and 3 bases from J, with 13 bases between. The length of the CDR3 is 14 residues. For the CDR3, the DNA is TGTGCCATCAGTGCGTCAAGTCGGGGCTACGAGCAGTACTTC. Translating it yields CAISASSRGYEQYF.

This clonotype was seen repeatedly, ten times or more. The V call is TRBV20-1, the J call TRBJ2-1; D remains unclear. The CDR3 length is 12 residues. Trimming removed 2 bases from V and 6 bases from J, with 8 bases in between. Germline V gives CDR1 DFQATT, CDR2 SNEGSKA (reference sequence). Here the CDR3 reads CSARSVGNEQFF. CDR3 DNA: TGCAGTGCTAGATCCGTGGGCAATGAGCAGTTCTTC.

The chain carries TRBV20-1 and TRBJ2-3; 8 bases align to TRBD2. Germline V gene data show CDR1 as DFQATT and CDR2 as SNEGSKA (reference sequence). The CDR3 is made up of 15 amino acids. Trimming removed 2 bases from V and 4 bases from J; junction bases left unmatched: 8. The CDR3 nucleotides are TGCAGTGCTAGACCCCCGGGAGGGCCTCCAGATACGCAGTATTTT. Protein sequence: CSARPPGGPPDTQYF.

There are a few counts of this clonotype. This sequence joins TRBV28 and TRBJ1-1; D not resolved. The length of the CDR3 is 14 residues. Germline V gives CDR1 MDHEN, CDR2 SYDVKM. V lost 3 bases, J lost 4 bases, and 12 bases lay in between. Here the CDR3 reads CASSFRGSATEAFF. In DNA form, the CDR3 reads TGTGCCAGCAGTTTTCGTGGCTCGGCCACTGAAGCTTTCTTT.

The rearrangement joins TRBV12-3 or TRBV12-4 to TRBJ2-5, with D possibly being TRBD2 (6 bases). V lost 3 bases and J 4 bases, leaving 15 bases between the germline ends. This CDR3 contains 15 residues. The CDR3 loop reads CASSLEGNYLETQYF. CDR3 nucleotide sequence: TGTGCCAGCAGTTTGGAGGGGAACTACTTAGAGACCCAGTACTTC.

This clonotype showed up many times. The chain is built from TRBV5-5 and TRBJ2-7, with a tentative D call TRBD1 (6 bases). The CDR3 is made up of 13 amino acids. V lost 2 bases and J lost 5, with 11 bases in between. Germline CDR1 reads SGHKS; CDR2 reads YYEKEE (reference sequence). CDR3 amino acids: CASSFGRGDEQYF. The CDR3 coding sequence is TGTGCCAGCAGCTTCGGCAGGGGAGACGAGCAGTACTTC.

V is TRBV4-3 and J is TRBJ1-6; D is perhaps TRBD1 (6 bases). CDR1 and CDR2 (germline): LGHNA, YSLEER. The CDR3 is made up of 16 amino acids. V was clipped by 2 bases and J by 7 bases, with 15 bases between them. CDR3 in amino acids: CASSQQPQGRNSPLHF. The CDR3 DNA reads as TGCGCCAGCAGCCAACAGCCACAGGGACGGAATTCACCCCTCCACTTT.

This clonotype has ten or more counts. The J gene is TRBJ2-7, the V gene TRBV20-1; maybe TRBD2 (6 bases). Germline CDR1 reads DFQATT; CDR2 reads SNEGSKA (reference sequence). The V gene lost 3 bases and the J gene lost 3 bases, with 18 bases spanning the gap. CDR3 length: 15 amino acids. The CDR3 here is CSASSFREPNYEQYF. The CDR3 bases are TGCAGTGCTAGTTCTTTTCGGGAGCCCAACTACGAGCAGTACTTC.

This clonotype has at least ten counts. The chain joins TRBV15 to TRBJ2-3; 10 nucleotides agree with TRBD2. CDR3 length equals 19 residues. Germline CDR1 is LNHNV and CDR2 is YYDKDF (reference sequence). Trimming took 0 bases from V and 0 from J; bases not matched to a gene: 9. The CDR3 DNA sequence: TGTGCCACCAGCAGAGATCCGCCCGGACTAGCGGTTAGCACAGATACGCAGTATTTT. Translating gives CATSRDPPGLAVSTDTQYF. The full variable domain, completed using reference TRBV15 and TRBJ2-3, is DAMVIQNPRYQVTQFGKPVTLSCSQTLNHNVMYWYQQKSSQAPKLLFHYYDKDFNNEADTPDNFQSRRPNTSFCFLDIRSPGLGDTAMYLCATSRDPPGLAVSTDTQYFGPGTRLTVL.

This clonotype was seen ten or more times. The chain couples TRBV9 to TRBJ2-2; D is possibly TRBD1 (5 bases). V lost 2 bases and J lost 4, with 15 bases in between. Germline CDR1 is SGDLS and CDR2 is YYNGEE. The length of the CDR3 is 16 residues. The CDR3 coding sequence is TGTGCCAGCAGCGTCTTTAAGGGGCGGTTCACCGGGGAGCTGTTTTTT. This sequence encodes CASSVFKGRFTGELFF.

This clonotype has only a few counts. The rearrangement links TRBV11-2 to TRBJ2-4; D gene uncertain. Germline CDR1 reads SGHAT; CDR2 reads FQNNGV. Deletions cut 4 bases from V and 0 bases from J, with 19 bases between. This CDR3 has 18 residues. This chain's CDR3 is CASSSPPLDQLAKNIQYF. CDR3 sequence (DNA): TGTGCCAGCAGCTCCCCCCCGTTGGACCAACTAGCCAAAAACATTCAGTACTTC.

There are a few counts of this clonotype. This chain links TRBV3-1 with TRBJ2-1; D possibly corresponds to TRBD2 (5 bases). Trimming removed 3 bases from V and 9 bases from J, with 9 bases in between. This CDR3 region has 12 residues. The germline gives CDR1 LGHDT, CDR2 YNNKEL (reference sequence). CDR3 DNA: TGTGCCAGCAGCCAGCGGGCAGGTGAGCAGTTCTTC. This sequence encodes CASSQRAGEQFF.

This chain joins TRBV20-1 and TRBJ2-7; 7 bases align to TRBD1. With V trimmed by 2 bases and J by 13 bases, 11 bases remained unmatched. Germline V gene data show CDR1 as DFQATT and CDR2 as SNEGSKA (reference sequence). The CDR3 extends over 12 amino acids. The CDR3 nucleotides read TGCAGTGCTAGACCATTACAGGGGTCTAGTTACTTC. As protein: CSARPLQGSSYF.

In its sample, this clonotype was seen a few times. This chain links TRBV6-6 with TRBJ2-7; either TRBD1 or TRBD2 may fit D (5 bases each). The germline V and J ends were trimmed by 6 bases and 2 bases, with 17 bases remaining between them. Germline CDR1 MNHNY, CDR2 SVGAGI (reference sequence). There are 15 residues in the CDR3. CDR3 residues: CASSLRDTGAYEQYF. The DNA of the CDR3 is TGTGCCAGCAGCCTGAGGGATACAGGCGCCTACGAGCAGTACTTC.